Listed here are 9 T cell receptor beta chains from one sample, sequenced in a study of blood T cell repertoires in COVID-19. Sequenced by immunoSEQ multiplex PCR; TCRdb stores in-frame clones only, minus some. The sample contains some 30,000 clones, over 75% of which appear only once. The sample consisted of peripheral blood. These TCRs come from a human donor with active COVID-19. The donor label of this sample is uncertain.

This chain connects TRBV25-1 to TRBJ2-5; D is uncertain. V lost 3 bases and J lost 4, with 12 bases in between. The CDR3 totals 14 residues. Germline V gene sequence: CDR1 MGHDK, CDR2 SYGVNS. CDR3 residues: CASSDFTRLETQYF. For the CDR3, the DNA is TGTGCCAGCAGTGACTTCACGAGACTAGAGACCCAGTACTTC.

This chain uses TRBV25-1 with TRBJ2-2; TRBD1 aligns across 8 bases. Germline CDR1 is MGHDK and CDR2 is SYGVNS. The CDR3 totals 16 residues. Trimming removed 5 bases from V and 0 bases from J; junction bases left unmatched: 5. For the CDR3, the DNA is TGTGCCAGCAGTATCTTACAGGGGGCGAACACCGGGGAGCTGTTTTTT. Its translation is CASSILQGANTGELFF.

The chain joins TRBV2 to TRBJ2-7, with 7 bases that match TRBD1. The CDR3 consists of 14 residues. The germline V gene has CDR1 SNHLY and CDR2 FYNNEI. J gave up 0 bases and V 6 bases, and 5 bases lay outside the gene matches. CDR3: CASREDRNSYEQYF. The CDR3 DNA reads TGTGCCAGCAGGGAGGACAGGAACTCCTACGAGCAGTACTTC.

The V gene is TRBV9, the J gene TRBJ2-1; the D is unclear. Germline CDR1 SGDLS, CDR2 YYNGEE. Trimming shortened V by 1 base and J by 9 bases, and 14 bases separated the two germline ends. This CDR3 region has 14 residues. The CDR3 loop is CASSVTEPNSEQFF. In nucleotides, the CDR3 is TGTGCCAGCAGCGTAACAGAACCCAACTCTGAGCAGTTCTTC.

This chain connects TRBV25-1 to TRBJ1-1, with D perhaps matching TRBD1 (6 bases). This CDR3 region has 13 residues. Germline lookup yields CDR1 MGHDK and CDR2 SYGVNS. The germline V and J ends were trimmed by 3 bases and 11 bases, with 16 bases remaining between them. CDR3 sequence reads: CASSEEGGKAAFF. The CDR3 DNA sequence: TGTGCCAGCAGTGAGGAAGGGGGTAAGGCGGCTTTCTTT.

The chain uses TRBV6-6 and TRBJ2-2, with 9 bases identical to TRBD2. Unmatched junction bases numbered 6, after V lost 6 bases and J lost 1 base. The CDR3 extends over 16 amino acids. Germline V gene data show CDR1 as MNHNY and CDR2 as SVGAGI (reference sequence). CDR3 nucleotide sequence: TGTGCCAGCAGCCAGCCGACTAGCGGGAACACCGGGGAGCTGTTTTTT. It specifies CASSQPTSGNTGELFF.

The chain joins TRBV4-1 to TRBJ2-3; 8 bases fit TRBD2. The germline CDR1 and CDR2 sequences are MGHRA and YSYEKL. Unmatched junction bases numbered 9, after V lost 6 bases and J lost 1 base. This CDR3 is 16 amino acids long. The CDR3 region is CASSLSGSPRTDTQYF. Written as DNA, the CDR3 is TGCGCCAGCAGTCTGAGCGGGAGCCCTCGCACAGATACGCAGTATTTT.

CDR3 residues: CASSQRVRGDTQYF. The CDR3 nucleotides read TGTGCCAGCAGCCAAAGGGTTAGGGGAGATACGCAGTATTTT. This rearrangement joins TRBV14 to TRBJ2-3; TRBD1 is a possible D gene (5 bases). With 2 bases removed from V and 5 bases from J, the gap between germline ends came to 11 bases. The CDR3 totals 14 residues. Germline lookup yields CDR1 SGHDN and CDR2 FVKESK.

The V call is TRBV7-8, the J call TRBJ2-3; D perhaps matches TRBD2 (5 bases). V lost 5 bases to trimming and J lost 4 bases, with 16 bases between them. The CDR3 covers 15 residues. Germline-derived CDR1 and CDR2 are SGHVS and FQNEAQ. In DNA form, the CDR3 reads TGTGCCAGCAGCCTAAATCGAGGGAATGCAGATACGCAGTATTTT. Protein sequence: CASSLNRGNADTQYF.